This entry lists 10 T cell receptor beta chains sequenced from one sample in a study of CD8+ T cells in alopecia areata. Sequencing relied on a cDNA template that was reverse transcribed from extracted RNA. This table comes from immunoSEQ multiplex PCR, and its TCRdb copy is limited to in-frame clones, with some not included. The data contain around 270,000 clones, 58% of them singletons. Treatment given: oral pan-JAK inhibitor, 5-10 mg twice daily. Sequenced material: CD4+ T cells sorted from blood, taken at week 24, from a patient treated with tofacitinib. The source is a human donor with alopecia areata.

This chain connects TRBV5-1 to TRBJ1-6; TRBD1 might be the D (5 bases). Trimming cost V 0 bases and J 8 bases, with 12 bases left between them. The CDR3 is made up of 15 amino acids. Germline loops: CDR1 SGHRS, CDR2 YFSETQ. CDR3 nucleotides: TGCGCCAGCAGCTTGGAGAAGGGGAGTGATTCACCCCTCCACTTT. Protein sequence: CASSLEKGSDSPLHF.

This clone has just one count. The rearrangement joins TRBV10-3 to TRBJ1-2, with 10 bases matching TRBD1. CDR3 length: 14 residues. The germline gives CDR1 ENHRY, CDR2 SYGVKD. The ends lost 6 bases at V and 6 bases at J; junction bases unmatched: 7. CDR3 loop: CAIRDPDRGNGYTF. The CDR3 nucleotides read TGTGCCATCAGAGATCCGGACAGGGGGAATGGCTACACCTTC.

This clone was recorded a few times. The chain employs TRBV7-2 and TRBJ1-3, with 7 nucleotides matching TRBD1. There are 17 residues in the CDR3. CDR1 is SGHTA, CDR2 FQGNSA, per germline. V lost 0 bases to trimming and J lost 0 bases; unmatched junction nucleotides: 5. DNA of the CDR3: TGTGCCAGCAGCTTAGCGGGACAGCCTCCCTCTGGAAACACCATATATTTT. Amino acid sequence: CASSLAGQPPSGNTIYF. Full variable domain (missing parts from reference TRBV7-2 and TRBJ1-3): GAGVSQSPSNKVTEKGKDVELRCDPISGHTALYWYRQSLGQGLEFLIYFQGNSAPDKSGLPSDRFSAERTGGSVSTLTIQRTQQEDSAVYLCASSLAGQPPSGNTIYFGEGSWLTVV.

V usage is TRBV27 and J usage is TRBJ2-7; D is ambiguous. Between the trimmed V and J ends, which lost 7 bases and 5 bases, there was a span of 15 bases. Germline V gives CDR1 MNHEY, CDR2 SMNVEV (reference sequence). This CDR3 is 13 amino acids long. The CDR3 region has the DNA TGTGCCAGCAACGGCAGGAATGGAAACGAGCAGTACTTC. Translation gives CASNGRNGNEQYF.

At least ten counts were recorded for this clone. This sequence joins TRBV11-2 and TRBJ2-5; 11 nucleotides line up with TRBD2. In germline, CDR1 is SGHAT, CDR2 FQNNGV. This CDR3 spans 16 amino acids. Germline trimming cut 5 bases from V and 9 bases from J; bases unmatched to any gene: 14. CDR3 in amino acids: CASSARLAGRGGPQYF. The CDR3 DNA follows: TGTGCCAGCAGCGCGCGACTAGCGGGGAGGGGAGGGCCCCAGTACTTC.

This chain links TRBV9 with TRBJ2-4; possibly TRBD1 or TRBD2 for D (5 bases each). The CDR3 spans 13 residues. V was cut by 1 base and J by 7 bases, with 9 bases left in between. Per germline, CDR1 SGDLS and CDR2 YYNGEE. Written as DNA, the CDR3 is TGTGCCAGCAGCGTACGAGGGGAGAACATTCAGTACTTC. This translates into CASSVRGENIQYF.

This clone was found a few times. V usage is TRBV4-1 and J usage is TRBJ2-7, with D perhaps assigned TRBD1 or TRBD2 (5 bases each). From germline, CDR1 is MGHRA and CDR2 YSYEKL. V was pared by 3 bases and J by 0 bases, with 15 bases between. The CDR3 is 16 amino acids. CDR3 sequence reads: CASSHQAGAGSYEQYF. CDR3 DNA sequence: TGCGCCAGCAGCCATCAGGCCGGGGCGGGCTCCTACGAGCAGTACTTC.

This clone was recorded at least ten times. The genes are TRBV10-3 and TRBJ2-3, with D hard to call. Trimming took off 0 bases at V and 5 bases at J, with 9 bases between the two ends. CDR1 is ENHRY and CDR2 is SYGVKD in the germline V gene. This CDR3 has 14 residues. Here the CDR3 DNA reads TGTGCCATCAGTGAGTCGATAAGGGAAGATACGCAGTATTTT. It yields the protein CAISESIREDTQYF.

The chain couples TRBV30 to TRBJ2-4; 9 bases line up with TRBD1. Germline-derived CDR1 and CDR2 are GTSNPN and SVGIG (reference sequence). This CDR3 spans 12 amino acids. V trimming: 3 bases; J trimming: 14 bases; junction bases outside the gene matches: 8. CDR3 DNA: TGTGCCTGGAGCTTACCTAGGACAGGGGAGTACTTC. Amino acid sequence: CAWSLPRTGEYF.

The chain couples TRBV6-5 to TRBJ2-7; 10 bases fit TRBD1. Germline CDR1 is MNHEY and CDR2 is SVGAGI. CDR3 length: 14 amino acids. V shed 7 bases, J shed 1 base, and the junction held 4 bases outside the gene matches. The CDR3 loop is CASTKGQGSYEQYF. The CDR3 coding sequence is TGTGCCAGCACAAAGGGACAGGGGTCCTACGAGCAGTACTTC.